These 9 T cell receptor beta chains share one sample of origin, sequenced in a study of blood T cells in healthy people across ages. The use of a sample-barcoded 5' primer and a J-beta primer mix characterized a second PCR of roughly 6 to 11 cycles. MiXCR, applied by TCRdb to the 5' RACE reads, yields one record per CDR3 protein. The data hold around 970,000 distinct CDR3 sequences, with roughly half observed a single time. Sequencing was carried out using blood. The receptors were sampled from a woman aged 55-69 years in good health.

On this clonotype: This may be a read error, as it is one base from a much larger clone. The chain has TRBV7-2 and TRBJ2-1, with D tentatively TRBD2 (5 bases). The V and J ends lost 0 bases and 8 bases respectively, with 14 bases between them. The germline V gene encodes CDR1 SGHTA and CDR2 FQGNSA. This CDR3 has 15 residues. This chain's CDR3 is CASSLAGLARYEQFF. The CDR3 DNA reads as TGTGCCAGCAGCTTAGCCGGTCTAGCTAGGTATGAGCAGTTCTTC.

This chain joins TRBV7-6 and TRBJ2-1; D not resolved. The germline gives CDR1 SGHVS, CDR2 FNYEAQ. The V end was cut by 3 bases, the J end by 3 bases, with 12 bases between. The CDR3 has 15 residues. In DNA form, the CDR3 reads TGTGCCAGCAGCTTCGAAGATACCCTCTACAATGAGCAGTTCTTC. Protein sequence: CASSFEDTLYNEQFF.

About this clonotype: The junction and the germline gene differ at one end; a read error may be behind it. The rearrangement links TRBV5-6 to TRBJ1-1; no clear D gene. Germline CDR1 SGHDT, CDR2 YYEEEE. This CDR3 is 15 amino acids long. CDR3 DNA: TGTACCAGCAGCCCGAGTGGGCCACGGAGGACTGAAGCTTTCTTT. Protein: CTSSPSGPRRTEAFF.

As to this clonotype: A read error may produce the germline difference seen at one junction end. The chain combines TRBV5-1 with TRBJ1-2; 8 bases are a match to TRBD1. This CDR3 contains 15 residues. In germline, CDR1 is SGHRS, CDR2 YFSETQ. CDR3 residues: CASSPNRDRSYGYTF. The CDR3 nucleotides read TGTGCCAGCAGCCCTAACCGGGACAGGAGCTATGGCTACACCTTC.

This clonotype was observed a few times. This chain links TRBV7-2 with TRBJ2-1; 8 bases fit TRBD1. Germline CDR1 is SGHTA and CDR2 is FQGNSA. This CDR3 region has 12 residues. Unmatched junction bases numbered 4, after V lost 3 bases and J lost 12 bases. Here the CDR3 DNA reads TGTGCCAGCAGCTTGCTAGGGACAGGGCAGTTCTTC. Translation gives CASSLLGTGQFF.

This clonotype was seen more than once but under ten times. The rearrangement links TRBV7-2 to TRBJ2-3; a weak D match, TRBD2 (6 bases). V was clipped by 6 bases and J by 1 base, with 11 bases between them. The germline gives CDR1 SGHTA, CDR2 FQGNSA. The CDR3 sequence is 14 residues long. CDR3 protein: CASRAGGGTDTQYF. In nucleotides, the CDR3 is TGTGCCAGCAGAGCCGGGGGAGGCACAGATACGCAGTATTTT.

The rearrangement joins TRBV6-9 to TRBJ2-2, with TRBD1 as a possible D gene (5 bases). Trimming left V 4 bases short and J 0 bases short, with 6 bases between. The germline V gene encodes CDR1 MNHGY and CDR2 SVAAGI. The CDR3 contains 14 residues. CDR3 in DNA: TGTGCCAGCAGTTGGGGCGCGAACACCGGGGAGCTGTTTTTT. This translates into CASSWGANTGELFF.

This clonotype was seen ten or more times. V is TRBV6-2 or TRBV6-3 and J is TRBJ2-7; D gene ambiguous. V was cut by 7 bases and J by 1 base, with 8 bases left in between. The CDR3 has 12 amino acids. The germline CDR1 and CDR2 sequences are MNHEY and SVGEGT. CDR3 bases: TGTGCCAGCAAAGACAAATCCTACGAGCAGTACTTC. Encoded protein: CASKDKSYEQYF.

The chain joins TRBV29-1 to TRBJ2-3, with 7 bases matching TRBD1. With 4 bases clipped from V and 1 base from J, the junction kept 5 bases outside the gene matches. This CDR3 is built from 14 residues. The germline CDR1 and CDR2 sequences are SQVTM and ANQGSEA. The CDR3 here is CSVAKGAGTDTQYF. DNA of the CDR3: TGCAGCGTTGCGAAGGGGGCAGGCACAGATACGCAGTATTTT.